Shown below are 15 T cell receptor beta chains from a single sample sequenced in a study of cytomegalovirus exposure and HLA in healthy donors. Data came from immunoSEQ multiplex PCR; TCRdb stores just in-frame clones and leaves some out. The sample includes some 110,000 clones, about 82% of them seen just once. Sequenced sample: PBMCs. The receptors stem from a man aged 18 to 29 in good health and CMV-seronegative.

This chain joins TRBV11-2 and TRBJ1-2, with D possibly matching TRBD1 (6 bases). The length of the CDR3 is 14 residues. Per germline, CDR1 SGHAT and CDR2 FQNNGV. Trimming stripped 4 bases from V and 0 bases from J, with 9 bases between. The CDR3 coding sequence is TGTGCCAGCAGCTCCGGACAGTCTAACTATGGCTACACCTTC. This codes for CASSSGQSNYGYTF.

The V and J genes are TRBV7-9 and TRBJ1-4; D not resolved. V lost 5 bases, J lost 0 bases, and 7 bases lay in between. This CDR3 is 14 amino acids long. From germline, CDR1 is SEHNR and CDR2 FQNEAQ (reference sequence). The CDR3 coding sequence is TGTGCCAGCAGCGTAGACACAACTAATGAAAAACTGTTTTTT. It encodes CASSVDTTNEKLFF.

The chain recombines TRBV6-5 with TRBJ2-7, with unresolved D. The CDR3 extends over 15 amino acids. V was pared by 5 bases and J by 9 bases, with 23 bases between. Germline V gene data show CDR1 as MNHEY and CDR2 as SVGAGI. The CDR3 protein is CASSQKTRNALVQYF. In DNA form, the CDR3 reads TGTGCCAGCAGTCAGAAAACCAGGAACGCCTTAGTGCAGTACTTC.

The CDR3 reads CASSLVTGQTYNEQFF. CDR3 nucleotide sequence: TGTGCCAGCAGCTTAGTGACAGGGCAAACCTACAATGAGCAGTTCTTC. The chain carries TRBV13 and TRBJ2-1, with 7 bases identical to TRBD1. The length of the CDR3 is 16 residues. Germline V lookup: CDR1 PRHDT, CDR2 FYEKMQ (reference sequence). V was clipped by 1 base and J by 2 bases; unmatched bases: 5.

The chain links TRBV4-2 to TRBJ2-2, with unresolved D. The CDR3 runs to 15 residues. V lost 0 bases and J 0 bases, leaving 5 bases between the germline ends. Germline V gene sequence: CDR1 LGHNA, CDR2 YNFKEQ. The CDR3: CASSQEASNTGELFF. CDR3 coding DNA: TGTGCCAGCAGCCAAGAAGCTTCGAACACCGGGGAGCTGTTTTTT.

V gene TRBV27 combines with J gene TRBJ1-3; D remains unclear. CDR3 size: 14 residues. Looked up from germline, CDR1 is MNHEY and CDR2 is SMNVEV (reference sequence). The V end was cut by 2 bases, the J end by 9 bases, with 14 bases between. In DNA form, the CDR3 reads TGTGCCAGCAGTTTAGGAAATTTCGGGTCCACCATATATTTT. It is translated as CASSLGNFGSTIYF.

The chain joins TRBV4-1 to TRBJ1-3, with TRBD1 matching 8 bases. The CDR3 spans 15 residues. The J segment lost 0 bases and the V segment lost 5 bases, leaving 3 bases of the junction unmatched. Germline V lookup: CDR1 MGHRA, CDR2 YSYEKL. For the CDR3, the DNA is TGCGCCAGCAGCTATGGGACAGGCTCTGGAAACACCATATATTTT. It yields the protein CASSYGTGSGNTIYF.

V gene TRBV9 combines with J gene TRBJ2-1, with 8 bases aligning to TRBD2. Germline V gives CDR1 SGDLS, CDR2 YYNGEE. The V segment lost 4 bases and the J segment 5 bases; nucleotides outside the gene matches: 14. This CDR3 is built from 17 residues. Here the CDR3 DNA reads TGTGCCAGCAGCTCCAGACTTACCAGCGGGGGACACAATGAGCAGTTCTTC. Its protein product is CASSSRLTSGGHNEQFF.

The chain recombines TRBV27 with TRBJ1-1; a possible D gene is TRBD1 (6 bases). Trimming left V 7 bases short and J 5 bases short, with 17 bases between. The CDR3 is 14 amino acids. Looked up from germline, CDR1 is MNHEY and CDR2 is SMNVEV (reference sequence). The CDR3 is CASTRGGGMTEAFF. CDR3 DNA: TGTGCCAGCACCAGAGGGGGGGGAATGACTGAAGCTTTCTTT.

The chain employs TRBV9 and TRBJ1-2, with no clear D. This CDR3 has 13 amino acids. V was shortened by 0 bases and J by 1 base, with 4 bases between the two germline ends. Per the germline V gene, CDR1 is SGDLS and CDR2 is YYNGEE. The CDR3 is CASSVDSNYGYTF. In DNA, the CDR3 is TGTGCCAGCAGCGTAGACAGTAACTATGGCTACACCTTC.

This clone turned up a few times. Here the CDR3 reads CASTQEGTDGYTF. Written as DNA, the CDR3 is TGTGCCAGTACCCAAGAAGGGACAGACGGCTACACCTTC. The chain uses TRBV19 and TRBJ1-2, with 7 bases that match TRBD1. The V gene's germline CDR1 is LNHDA and CDR2 SQIVND (reference sequence). This CDR3 comprises 13 residues. The V segment lost 7 bases and the J segment 8 bases; nucleotides outside the gene matches: 10.

This sequence joins TRBV7-9 and TRBJ2-1; 8 positions match TRBD2. The V gene's germline CDR1 is SEHNR and CDR2 FQNEAQ (reference sequence). This CDR3 spans 15 amino acids. V shed 5 bases, J shed 0 bases, and the junction held 3 bases outside the gene matches. The CDR3 region has the DNA TGTGCCAGCAGCCCGAGCGGGAGCTCCTACAATGAGCAGTTCTTC. It encodes CASSPSGSSYNEQFF.

V and J are TRBV5-1 and TRBJ2-7; 13 nucleotides match TRBD2. CDR1 and CDR2 (germline): SGHRS, YFSETQ. CDR3 length: 15 residues. Germline trimming cut 4 bases from V and 7 bases from J; bases unmatched to any gene: 8. The CDR3 region is CASSPGLAGALEQYF. The DNA for the CDR3 is TGCGCCAGCAGCCCCGGACTAGCGGGGGCTCTTGAGCAGTACTTC.

The chain employs TRBV18 and TRBJ1-1; D gene ambiguous. The CDR3 is made up of 12 amino acids. CDR1 and CDR2 (germline): KGHSH, LQKENI. Trimming took off 5 bases at V and 0 bases at J, with 4 bases between the two ends. For the CDR3, the DNA is TGTGCCAGCTCAGCGGTGAACACTGAAGCTTTCTTT. Translation: CASSAVNTEAFF.

The chain has TRBV2 and TRBJ2-3, with unresolved D. Trimming left V 9 bases short and J 1 base short, with 8 bases between. CDR1 and CDR2 from the germline V gene are SNHLY and FYNNEI. This CDR3 has 12 amino acids. The CDR3 spells CARRLGTDTQYF. CDR3 nucleotide sequence: TGTGCCAGACGGTTAGGCACAGATACGCAGTATTTT.